Below, 28 T cell receptor beta chains from the same sample are listed, as sequenced in a study of cytomegalovirus exposure and HLA in healthy donors. Here immunoSEQ multiplex PCR was the method, and the copy in TCRdb shows in-frame clones only, minus some. The sample yields 250,000 to 300,000 clones, nearly 90% seen once. Sequencing was performed on PBMCs. The receptors here all came from a woman aged 18-35 years in good health and CMV-seronegative.

In DNA form, the CDR3 reads TGTGCCAGCAGCCCAGAGCCAAGGTGGGAGACAGGGTTTTCCTACGAGCAGTACTTC. Translated: CASSPEPRWETGFSYEQYF. The rearrangement links TRBV16 to TRBJ2-7, with TRBD1 matching over 7 bases. J was trimmed by 1 base and V by 4 bases; bases with no gene match: 19. The CDR3 sequence is 19 residues long. From germline, CDR1 is KGHSY and CDR2 FQNENV.

The rearrangement links TRBV27 to TRBJ2-3, with unresolved D. The V end lost 2 bases, the J end lost 6 bases, and 12 bases lay between the germline ends. Germline CDR1 MNHEY, CDR2 SMNVEV (reference sequence). CDR3 length equals 14 residues. The CDR3 is CASSLRPNGDTQYF. The CDR3 DNA sequence: TGTGCCAGCAGTTTACGGCCTAACGGGGATACGCAGTATTTT.

V usage is TRBV5-1 and J usage is TRBJ1-1, with 9 bases matching TRBD1. This CDR3 has 15 residues. V shed 4 bases, J shed 2 bases, and the junction held 6 bases outside the gene matches. Germline-derived CDR1 and CDR2 are SGHRS and YFSETQ. The CDR3 bases are TGCGCCAGCAGCACCGGACAGGGGATAAACACTGAAGCTTTCTTT. Translation: CASSTGQGINTEAFF.

The rearrangement uses TRBV6-6 and TRBJ1-1; D remains ambiguous. From germline, CDR1 is MNHNY and CDR2 SVGAGI (reference sequence). V gave up 4 bases and J gave up 0 bases, with 3 bases separating them. The CDR3 length is 12 residues. The CDR3 DNA follows: TGTGCCAGCAGTTTATTGAACACTGAAGCTTTCTTT. Translated: CASSLLNTEAFF.

The chain is built from TRBV27 and TRBJ2-1; no reliable D call. Looked up from germline, CDR1 is MNHEY and CDR2 is SMNVEV (reference sequence). The CDR3 has 13 amino acids. Trimming shortened V by 4 bases and J by 3 bases, and 7 bases separated the two germline ends. CDR3 bases: TGTGCCAGCAGTTACCTAGACTACAATGAGCAGTTCTTC. This encodes CASSYLDYNEQFF.

The chain is built from TRBV28 and TRBJ2-7; TRBD2 matches at 8 bases. V was pared by 5 bases and J by 2 bases, with 11 bases of the junction left unmatched. CDR1 and CDR2 from the germline V gene are MDHEN and SYDVKM. The CDR3 extends over 16 amino acids. The chain's CDR3 is CASSPFAGGPTYEQYF. The CDR3 DNA reads TGTGCCAGCAGTCCCTTCGCGGGGGGCCCGACCTACGAGCAGTACTTC.

The chain uses TRBV11-1 and TRBJ1-5; D possibly corresponds to TRBD1 (6 bases). The CDR3 has 15 residues. V lost 1 base and J 3 bases, leaving 10 bases between the germline ends. The germline V gene has CDR1 SGHAT and CDR2 FQDESV (reference sequence). The CDR3 region has the DNA TGTGCCAGCAGCTTAGGGGGGCGGCCCAATCAGCCCCAGCATTTT. Protein: CASSLGGRPNQPQHF.

The rearrangement joins TRBV6-1 to TRBJ1-1; no firm D call. This CDR3 is built from 10 residues. Germline CDR1 and CDR2: MNHNS and SASEGT. Between the trimmed V and J ends, which lost 10 bases and 6 bases, there was a span of 9 bases. The CDR3 bases are TGTGCCATCGGGTCGTCTGAAGCTTTCTTT. Translating gives CAIGSSEAFF.

This clone was picked up one time. The V and J genes are TRBV5-1 and TRBJ2-2; weak D call: TRBD2 (6 bases). Germline V gene data show CDR1 as SGHRS and CDR2 as YFSETQ. The V and J ends lost 4 bases and 4 bases respectively, with 14 bases between them. The CDR3 covers 15 residues. The DNA of the CDR3 is TGCGCCAGCAGCCTCCGGGACTTAAGCACCGGGGAGCTGTTTTTT. Protein sequence: CASSLRDLSTGELFF. The whole variable domain, filled in from reference TRBV5-1 and TRBJ2-2, reads KAGVTQTPRYLIKTRGQQVTLSCSPISGHRSVSWYQQTPGQGLQFLFEYFSETQRNKGNFPGRFSGRQFSNSRSEMNVSTLELGDSALYLCASSLRDLSTGELFFGEGSRLTVL.

This chain links TRBV10-1 with TRBJ1-2; D possibly corresponds to TRBD1 (6 bases). Trimming took 4 bases from V and 4 from J, leaving 10 bases between them. The CDR3 sequence is 13 residues long. CDR1 and CDR2 (germline): WNHNN, SYGVQD (reference sequence). CDR3: CASSAGTRYGYTF. The CDR3 nucleotides are TGCGCCAGCAGTGCCGGGACACGCTATGGCTACACCTTC.

This chain links TRBV6-5 with TRBJ1-3; 10 positions agree with TRBD1. The length of the CDR3 is 15 residues. V was clipped by 6 bases and J by 4 bases; unmatched bases: 6. Germline lookup yields CDR1 MNHEY and CDR2 SVGAGI. The CDR3 nucleotides are TGTGCCAGCAGATGGGACAGGGGAGAAGGAAACACCATATATTTT. Protein product: CASRWDRGEGNTIYF.

The gene calls are TRBV5-1 and TRBJ2-1, with 14 bases identical to TRBD2. This CDR3 comprises 20 residues. Germline V CDR1 and CDR2: SGHRS, YFSETQ. J gave up 0 bases and V 4 bases, and 12 bases lay outside the gene matches. The CDR3 DNA sequence: TGCGCCAGCAGCATTTCCGGGACTAGCGGGGGCCCGAGCTCCTACAATGAGCAGTTCTTC. Translation gives CASSISGTSGGPSSYNEQFF. The whole variable domain, remainder taken from reference TRBV5-1 and TRBJ2-1, is KAGVTQTPRYLIKTRGQQVTLSCSPISGHRSVSWYQQTPGQGLQFLFEYFSETQRNKGNFPGRFSGRQFSNSRSEMNVSTLELGDSALYLCASSISGTSGGPSSYNEQFFGPGTRLTVL.

This clone was observed a single time. The rearrangement links TRBV5-4 to TRBJ1-1, with D unclear. The CDR3 is made up of 13 amino acids. V lost 5 bases and J lost 3, with 11 bases in between. Germline V gene sequence: CDR1 SGHNT, CDR2 YYREEE (reference sequence). The CDR3 reads CASSRGEDTEAFF. CDR3 bases: TGTGCCAGCAGTCGTGGGGAGGACACTGAAGCTTTCTTT.

The rearrangement links TRBV27 to TRBJ2-7, with 8 bases lining up with TRBD1. V shed 3 bases and J 3 bases; nucleotides not matched to a gene: 4. The CDR3 contains 14 residues. Germline V lookup: CDR1 MNHEY, CDR2 SMNVEV (reference sequence). The CDR3 reads CASSLTGVGYEQYF. CDR3 nucleotides: TGTGCCAGCAGTTTGACAGGGGTAGGCTACGAGCAGTACTTC.

The J gene is TRBJ1-1, the V gene TRBV28; tentative D call: TRBD1 (6 bases). The CDR3 consists of 14 residues. V was cut by 6 bases and J by 1 base, with 12 bases left in between. The germline V gene encodes CDR1 MDHEN and CDR2 SYDVKM. The CDR3 region is CASRSGGANTEAFF. The DNA of the CDR3 is TGTGCCAGCAGGAGTGGGGGCGCGAACACTGAAGCTTTCTTT.

The rearrangement uses TRBV28 and TRBJ2-7; D perhaps matches TRBD1 (6 bases). V was clipped by 5 bases and J by 0 bases, with 26 bases between them. This CDR3 comprises 19 residues. Germline values: CDR1 MDHEN, CDR2 SYDVKM. DNA for the CDR3: TGTGCCAGCAGTCCTCAGACAGGCGTACTAACATTCAGCTCCTACGAGCAGTACGTC. Protein sequence: CASSPQTGVLTFSSYEQYV.

This clone is a singleton in its sample. The CDR3 loop is CASSLDRGSTEAFF. CDR3 coding DNA: TGTGCCAGCAGCTTAGACAGGGGATCCACTGAAGCTTTCTTT. The chain joins TRBV7-9 to TRBJ1-1; TRBD1 agrees at 7 bases. The length of the CDR3 is 14 residues. Looked up from germline, CDR1 is SEHNR and CDR2 is FQNEAQ (reference sequence). With 1 base clipped from V and 4 bases from J, the junction kept 3 bases outside the gene matches.

V and J are TRBV10-3 and TRBJ2-2, with 7 bases identical to TRBD1. Losses at the gene ends were 8 bases for V and 0 bases for J; bases not matched to a gene: 3. The germline V gene encodes CDR1 ENHRY and CDR2 SYGVKD. There are 14 residues in the CDR3. The CDR3 sequence: CAIAGTANTGELFF. The CDR3 bases are TGTGCCATCGCCGGGACAGCGAACACCGGGGAGCTGTTTTTT.

V usage is TRBV28 and J usage is TRBJ1-4, with D unclear. The germline gives CDR1 MDHEN, CDR2 SYDVKM. This CDR3 is built from 14 residues. The ends were cut back, 6 bases at V and 1 base at J, with 9 bases in the middle. The DNA of the CDR3 is TGTGCCAGCAGCCATAGTCAAACTAATGAAAAACTGTTTTTT. This sequence encodes CASSHSQTNEKLFF.

The chain carries TRBV11-2 and TRBJ1-6, with D maybe TRBD1 (6 bases). V lost 5 bases and J 8 bases, leaving 13 bases between the germline ends. Looked up from germline, CDR1 is SGHAT and CDR2 is FQNNGV. The CDR3 runs to 14 residues. DNA for the CDR3: TGTGCCAGCAGCCGAGGGGGTTGGGATTCACCCCTCCACTTT. It yields the protein CASSRGGWDSPLHF. The full variable domain, with the rest looked up from reference TRBV11-2 and TRBJ1-6, is EAGVAQSPRYKIIEKRQSVAFWCNPISGHATLYWYQQILGQGPKLLIQFQNNGVVDDSQLPKDRFSAERLKGVDSTLKIQPAKLEDSAVYLCASSRGGWDSPLHFGNGTRLTVT.

The chain has TRBV30 and TRBJ2-3; 11 bases fit TRBD2. Trimming cost V 4 bases and J 4 bases; bases outside gene matches: 7. The germline CDR1 and CDR2 sequences are GTSNPN and SVGIG (reference sequence). This CDR3 spans 15 amino acids. The CDR3 here is CAWTKLAGDADTQYF. In nucleotides, the CDR3 is TGTGCCTGGACTAAACTAGCGGGGGATGCAGATACGCAGTATTTT. The full variable domain, rest sourced from reference TRBV30 and TRBJ2-3, is SQTIHQWPATLVQPVGSPLSLECTVEGTSNPNLYWYRQAAGRGLQLLFYSVGIGQISSEVPQNLSASRPQDRQFILSSKKLLLSDSGFYLCAWTKLAGDADTQYFGPGTRLTVL.

The chain joins TRBV28 to TRBJ2-7; 9 bases match TRBD1. After removal of 4 bases from V and 2 bases from J, the junction contained 6 bases not matched to a gene. Germline V CDR1 and CDR2: MDHEN, SYDVKM. The length of the CDR3 is 15 residues. For the CDR3, the DNA is TGTGCCAGCAGTTCCCCGGGACAGGGAGCCTACGAGCAGTACTTC. Its translation: CASSSPGQGAYEQYF.

This chain joins TRBV7-2 and TRBJ1-2, with D possibly matching TRBD1 (5 bases). In germline, CDR1 is SGHTA, CDR2 FQGNSA. The CDR3 covers 12 residues. With 5 bases removed from V and 8 bases from J, the gap between germline ends came to 12 bases. DNA of the CDR3: TGTGCCAGCAGCCTTAGACAGTGGGGCTACACCTTC. Translating it yields CASSLRQWGYTF.

This clone was counted a single time. The V gene is TRBV5-6, the J gene TRBJ1-6, with D unclear. With 1 base removed from V and 0 bases from J, the gap between germline ends came to 8 bases. Germline CDR1 SGHDT, CDR2 YYEEEE. This CDR3 spans 16 amino acids. The CDR3 nucleotides read TGTGCCAGCAGCTTGATTGGGAGCTCCTATAATTCACCCCTCCACTTT. It is translated as CASSLIGSSYNSPLHF.

The rearrangement joins TRBV7-4 to TRBJ2-7, with D possibly TRBD2 on 5 matching bases. CDR3 length equals 15 residues. Deletions cut 1 base from V and 5 bases from J, with 15 bases between. Germline V gene sequence: CDR1 SGHVT, CDR2 SQSDAQ. The CDR3 is CASSLGPSSRDEQYV. In DNA form, the CDR3 reads TGTGCCAGCAGCTTAGGTCCTAGCAGTAGAGACGAGCAGTACGTC.

The genes are TRBV30 and TRBJ1-5; 8 nucleotides align to TRBD1. The CDR3 has 13 residues. The V segment lost 6 bases and the J segment 4 bases; nucleotides outside the gene matches: 5. Germline V gives CDR1 GTSNPN, CDR2 SVGIG (reference sequence). CDR3 nucleotides: TGTGCCTGCGCAGGGGGCGGTAATCAGCCCCAGCATTTT. Its protein is CACAGGGNQPQHF.

The chain is built from TRBV2 and TRBJ1-5; 7 positions match TRBD1. The CDR3 has 14 residues. Germline V lookup: CDR1 SNHLY, CDR2 FYNNEI. Losses at the gene ends were 6 bases for V and 4 bases for J; bases not matched to a gene: 6. CDR3 region: CASSDTGVNQPQHF. DNA of the CDR3: TGTGCCAGCAGCGATACAGGGGTAAATCAGCCCCAGCATTTT.

This clone was seen only a few times. The V call is TRBV28, the J call TRBJ1-6; 9 nucleotides line up with TRBD1. This CDR3 is built from 14 residues. Germline V CDR1 and CDR2: MDHEN, SYDVKM. Trimming took 3 bases from V and 12 from J; bases not matched to a gene: 6. This CDR3 is CASSLRQGDGPLHF. The CDR3, as DNA: TGTGCCAGCAGTTTGCGACAGGGGGATGGACCCCTCCACTTT.